These 26 T cell receptor beta chains were all obtained from the same sample, sequenced in a study of molecular identifiers for immune sequencing clone quantification. TCRdb re-called the PCR reads through MiXCR, storing one row per CDR3 protein. The sample holds fewer than 25,000 distinct CDR3 sequences, approximately 17% seen once. Sequencing was done on a sample of naive CD8+ T cells from blood, with Jurkat cell RNA spiked in. Noted subset: FACS-sorted CD8+CD4-CCR7+CD45RA+ naive T cells. Receptor source: a human donor in good health. Some libraries in this study had Jurkat cell RNA spiked in.

This clonotype was detected many times. The V gene is TRBV30, the J gene TRBJ2-3; D is possibly TRBD1 (6 bases). Germline CDR1 reads GTSNPN; CDR2 reads SVGIG (reference sequence). CDR3 length: 15 residues. Trimming took 4 bases from V and 0 from J, leaving 14 bases between them. Here the CDR3 DNA reads TGTGCCTGGAATCCGTCGACAGGAAGCACAGATACGCAGTATTTT. Its protein is CAWNPSTGSTDTQYF.

In this sample, this clonotype turned up many times. The genes are TRBV29-1 and TRBJ2-1, with D perhaps matching TRBD2 (6 bases). CDR1 and CDR2 from the germline V gene are SQVTM and ANQGSEA. The ends were cut back, 4 bases at V and 5 bases at J, with 18 bases in the middle. The CDR3 covers 15 residues. The CDR3 coding sequence is TGCAGCGTTGGTTTAGCGGCAACCTTGAACAATGAGCAGTTCTTC. Protein product: CSVGLAATLNNEQFF.

This clonotype was recorded at least ten times. The chain uses TRBV29-1 and TRBJ1-4, with unresolved D. Between the trimmed V and J ends, which lost 4 bases and 0 bases, there was a span of 9 bases. Germline V gene sequence: CDR1 SQVTM, CDR2 ANQGSEA. This CDR3 spans 14 amino acids. In nucleotides, the CDR3 is TGCAGCGTTGTAGGCAGATCAACTAATGAAAAACTGTTTTTT. Translated: CSVVGRSTNEKLFF.

This clonotype occurred many times. The rearrangement uses TRBV7-6 and TRBJ2-5; the match to TRBD2 covers 8 bases. Germline trimming cut 0 bases from V and 0 bases from J; bases unmatched to any gene: 6. Looked up from germline, CDR1 is SGHVS and CDR2 is FNYEAQ. This CDR3 has 17 amino acids. The CDR3 region has the DNA TGTGCCAGCAGCTTAGCCGGTAGCGGGACCGACCAAGAGACCCAGTACTTC. This encodes CASSLAGSGTDQETQYF.

The sample holds many counts of this clonotype. J is TRBJ2-7 and V is TRBV28, with TRBD1 as a possible D gene (6 bases). The V gene lost 6 bases and the J gene lost 0 bases, with 12 bases spanning the gap. The CDR3 length is 14 residues. Per the germline V gene, CDR1 is MDHEN and CDR2 is SYDVKM. This chain's CDR3 is CASSVGQYSYEQYF. CDR3 coding DNA: TGTGCCAGCAGCGTAGGACAGTACTCCTACGAGCAGTACTTC. Full variable domain (remainder filled in from reference TRBV28 and TRBJ2-7): DVKVTQSSRYLVKRTGEKVFLECVQDMDHENMFWYRQDPGLGLRLIYFSYDVKMKEKGDIPEGYSVSREKKERFSLILESASTNQTSMYLCASSVGQYSYEQYFGPGTRLTVT.

The table lists this clonotype with many counts. This chain uses TRBV19 with TRBJ2-3; D assignment may be TRBD1 or TRBD2 (5 bases each). CDR1 is LNHDA and CDR2 is SQIVND in the germline V gene (reference sequence). The CDR3 is 18 residues long. Trimming took off 2 bases at V and 0 bases at J, with 18 bases between the two ends. The CDR3 DNA reads TGTGCCAGTAGTATACCCCACTATGGGGGAATCAGCACAGATACGCAGTATTTT. Translating gives CASSIPHYGGISTDTQYF.

There are many counts of this clonotype. The chain carries TRBV7-6 and TRBJ2-7, with D possibly TRBD2 on 6 matching bases. The CDR3 covers 13 residues. Trimming stripped 8 bases from V and 4 bases from J, with 15 bases between. Germline V gene lookup returns CDR1 SGHVS and CDR2 FNYEAQ. In DNA, the CDR3 is TGTGCCAGCGGACAAAAGGAGGGATACGAGCAGTACTTC. As protein: CASGQKEGYEQYF.

To note about this clonotype: This may come from a read error, since a much larger clone is one base off. Since the CDR3 does not end with the conserved phenylalanine or tryptophan, this likely comes from a read error. The chain joins TRBV4-1 to TRBJ2-5; the D is unclear. The CDR3 sequence is 14 residues long. V lost 0 bases to trimming and J lost 4 bases, with 9 bases between them. Germline V gene data show CDR1 as MGHRA and CDR2 as YSYEKL. The CDR3 coding sequence is TGCGCCAGCAGCCAAGATCCGGCCTCAGAGACCCAGTACTCC. Protein: CASSQDPASETQYS.

By sample share, this clonotype is medium-sized. One junction end disagrees with the germline gene, perhaps due to a read error. The gene calls are TRBV29-1 and TRBJ2-3; TRBD1 aligns across 11 bases. The germline V gene encodes CDR1 SQVTM and CDR2 ANQGSEA. The CDR3 is 17 amino acids. CDR3 sequence reads: CSVEGDPGQGVGDTQYF. CDR3 coding DNA: TGCAGCGTCGAAGGAGACCCGGGACAGGGGGTTGGAGATACGCAGTATTTT.

This clonotype was seen many times. The gene calls are TRBV12-3 or TRBV12-4 and TRBJ2-2; tentatively, D is TRBD1 (5 bases). The CDR3 runs 15 residues. The ends were cut back, 7 bases at V and 3 bases at J, with 15 bases in the middle. In nucleotides, the CDR3 is TGTGCCAGCACCCAAGACAGTTCATACACCGGGGAGCTGTTTTTT. It is translated as CASTQDSSYTGELFF.

Written as DNA, the CDR3 is TGCGCCAGCAGCCAATCGTCGGTGGGTTTTGGAAACACCATATATTTT. Encoded protein: CASSQSSVGFGNTIYF. This rearrangement joins TRBV4-3 to TRBJ1-3; D unresolved. V was pared by 2 bases and J by 3 bases, with 14 bases between. The CDR3 is 16 amino acids. Germline V gene lookup returns CDR1 LGHNA and CDR2 YSLEER.

This clonotype was seen repeatedly, ten times or more. This chain uses TRBV5-6 with TRBJ1-1; D might be TRBD1 (5 bases). The CDR3 has 15 amino acids. The germline V and J ends were trimmed by 4 bases and 0 bases, with 13 bases remaining between them. Germline V gene data show CDR1 as SGHDT and CDR2 as YYEEEE. The CDR3 reads CASSPRTLVNTEAFF. The DNA of the CDR3 is TGTGCCAGCAGCCCCCGGACACTTGTGAACACTGAAGCTTTCTTT.

Notes on this clonotype: A single base separates this from a much larger clone, so it may be a read error. The V and J genes are TRBV4-1 and TRBJ2-7, with TRBD1 matching 10 bases. The CDR3 is 15 amino acids. Germline V CDR1 and CDR2: MGHRA, YSYEKL. The CDR3 sequence is CASSQNRQGAWEQHF. The CDR3, as DNA: TGCGCCAGCAGCCAAAACCGACAGGGGGCTTGGGAGCAGCACTTC.

In regard to this clonotype: This may be a read error, as it is one base from a much larger clone. The chain is built from TRBV14 and TRBJ2-2, with D maybe TRBD2 (6 bases). The CDR3 loop spans 11 amino acids. From germline, CDR1 is SGHDN and CDR2 FVKESK. CDR3 nucleotide sequence: TGTGCCAGCAGCCTAGGCGGGGAGCCGTTTTTT. Protein: CASSLGGEPFF.

This clonotype was recorded at least ten times. The chain couples TRBV28 to TRBJ1-5; 10 nucleotides agree with TRBD1. The CDR3 runs 15 residues. Unmatched junction bases numbered 2, after V lost 3 bases and J lost 3 bases. Germline assignment: CDR1 MDHEN and CDR2 SYDVKM. The CDR3 coding sequence is TGTGCCAGCAGTTTGACAGGGGGCGTCAATCAGCCCCAGCATTTT. As protein: CASSLTGGVNQPQHF. The variable domain in full, completed from reference TRBV28 and TRBJ1-5, reads DVKVTQSSRYLVKRTGEKVFLECVQDMDHENMFWYRQDPGLGLRLIYFSYDVKMKEKGDIPEGYSVSREKKERFSLILESASTNQTSMYLCASSLTGGVNQPQHFGDGTRLSIL.

This clonotype occurred many times. The rearrangement links TRBV9 to TRBJ2-7, with a tentative D call TRBD1 (5 bases). The CDR3 loop spans 16 amino acids. Germline V gives CDR1 SGDLS, CDR2 YYNGEE. Trimming left V 4 bases short and J 0 bases short, with 17 bases between. DNA for the CDR3: TGTGCCAGCAGCCCAACAGGACATACAAGCTCCTACGAGCAGTACTTC. It encodes CASSPTGHTSSYEQYF. The entire variable domain, with the rest obtained from reference TRBV9 and TRBJ2-7, is as follows: DSGVTQTPKHLITATGQRVTLRCSPRSGDLSVYWYQQSLDQGLQFLIQYYNGEERAKGNILERFSAQQFPDLHSELNLSSLELGDSALYFCASSPTGHTSSYEQYFGPGTRLTVT.

This clonotype is a singleton in its sample. The rearrangement links TRBV7-6 to TRBJ2-7; no clear D. V was pared by 1 base and J by 5 bases, with 15 bases between. The CDR3 spans 15 residues. Germline CDR1 SGHVS, CDR2 FNYEAQ. The CDR3 sequence: CASSLGELTRNEQYF. The CDR3 region has the DNA TGTGCCAGCAGCTTAGGTGAACTGACTCGGAACGAGCAGTACTTC.

This clonotype was counted at least ten times. The CDR3 DNA sequence: TGTGCCAGCAGCTTAGGCCCGGGACTGTCCTACGAGCAGTACTTC. The encoded protein is CASSLGPGLSYEQYF. The V and J genes are TRBV7-2 and TRBJ2-7, with D maybe TRBD2 (6 bases). This CDR3 contains 15 residues. Trimming cost V 1 base and J 1 base, with 11 bases left between them. From germline, CDR1 is SGHTA and CDR2 FQGNSA.

This clonotype was recorded many times. The chain uses TRBV3-1 and TRBJ1-1; D is unclear. CDR1 LGHDT and CDR2 YNNKEL come from the germline V gene (reference sequence). V lost 0 bases and J 6 bases, leaving 11 bases between the germline ends. CDR3 length: 14 amino acids. CDR3 loop: CASSQEGSFPEAFF. The CDR3 DNA reads TGTGCCAGCAGCCAAGAAGGCAGTTTCCCTGAAGCTTTCTTT.

This clonotype has a count of ten or more. The chain employs TRBV4-3 and TRBJ2-1; D remains unclear. V lost 4 bases to trimming and J lost 1 base, with 11 bases between them. The V gene's germline CDR1 is LGHNA and CDR2 YSLEER. The CDR3 length is 15 residues. CDR3 in DNA: TGCGCCAGCAGCCTCGACGCGGATTCCTACAATGAGCAGTTCTTC. As protein: CASSLDADSYNEQFF.

This clonotype was counted at least ten times. The chain recombines TRBV4-3 with TRBJ2-7; the match to TRBD2 covers 10 bases. The V gene's germline CDR1 is LGHNA and CDR2 YSLEER. The V gene end was trimmed by 0 bases and the J gene end by 2 bases; junction bases not matched to a gene: 10. The CDR3 runs to 18 residues. This chain's CDR3 is CASSQEASGGARAYEQYF. The DNA for the CDR3 is TGCGCCAGCAGCCAAGAAGCTAGCGGGGGCGCTCGGGCCTACGAGCAGTACTTC.

This clonotype was found many times. J is TRBJ2-3 and V is TRBV11-3, with 7 bases fitting TRBD1. The V gene end was trimmed by 2 bases and the J gene end by 6 bases; junction bases not matched to a gene: 5. Germline CDR1 and CDR2: SGHNT and YENEEA. CDR3 size: 14 residues. The CDR3 region is CASSLQGDADTQYF. The CDR3 DNA reads as TGTGCCAGCAGCTTACAGGGGGACGCCGATACGCAGTATTTT.

Comments on this clonotype: Its ends do not fully match the called genes, so a read error is possible. The rearrangement joins TRBV5-1 to TRBJ2-7, with 7 bases that match TRBD1. Germline V lookup: CDR1 SGHRS, CDR2 YFSETQ. The CDR3 consists of 16 residues. DNA for the CDR3: TGCGCCGGCAGCTTAGGCGACGGCAGGGGGTACTACGAGCAGTACTTC. This translates into CAGSLGDGRGYYEQYF. Together with reference TRBV5-1 and TRBJ2-7, the CDR3 gives the full variable domain: KAGVTQTPRYLIKTRGQQVTLSCSPISGHRSVSWYQQTPGQGLQFLFEYFSETQRNKGNFPGRFSGRQFSNSRSEMNVSTLELGDSALYLCAGSLGDGRGYYEQYFGPGTRLTVT.

This clonotype showed up many times. V and J are TRBV5-1 and TRBJ2-3, with 11 bases that match TRBD2. The CDR3 contains 17 residues. V shed 2 bases, J shed 1 base, and the junction held 6 bases outside the gene matches. CDR1 is SGHRS, CDR2 YFSETQ, per germline. CDR3 in amino acids: CASSFSLTSGGTDTQYF. CDR3 DNA sequence: TGCGCCAGCAGCTTTTCCCTGACTAGCGGGGGCACAGATACGCAGTATTTT.

A word on this clonotype: A much larger clone sits a single nucleotide away, making a read error possible. This likely comes from a read error, as the CDR3 has no conserved phenylalanine or tryptophan at its end. The gene calls are TRBV19 and TRBJ2-5; 8 bases align to TRBD2. From germline, CDR1 is LNHDA and CDR2 SQIVND (reference sequence). This CDR3 is 14 amino acids long. The junction had 7 bases not matched to a gene; V was cut back by 5 bases and J by 5 bases. CDR3 sequence reads: CASSEASGYETQYY. CDR3 coding DNA: TGTGCCAGTAGTGAGGCTAGCGGGTATGAGACCCAGTACTAC.

For this clonotype: This could be a read error, since a much larger clone is one nucleotide away. The chain has TRBV20-1 and TRBJ2-3; D is possibly TRBD2 (5 bases). The CDR3 has 13 residues. Germline V gene data show CDR1 as DFQATT and CDR2 as SNEGSKA (reference sequence). CDR3: CSVPLDASDAQYF. CDR3 DNA sequence: TGCAGTGTCCCACTAGACGCATCAGATGCGCAGTATTTT.